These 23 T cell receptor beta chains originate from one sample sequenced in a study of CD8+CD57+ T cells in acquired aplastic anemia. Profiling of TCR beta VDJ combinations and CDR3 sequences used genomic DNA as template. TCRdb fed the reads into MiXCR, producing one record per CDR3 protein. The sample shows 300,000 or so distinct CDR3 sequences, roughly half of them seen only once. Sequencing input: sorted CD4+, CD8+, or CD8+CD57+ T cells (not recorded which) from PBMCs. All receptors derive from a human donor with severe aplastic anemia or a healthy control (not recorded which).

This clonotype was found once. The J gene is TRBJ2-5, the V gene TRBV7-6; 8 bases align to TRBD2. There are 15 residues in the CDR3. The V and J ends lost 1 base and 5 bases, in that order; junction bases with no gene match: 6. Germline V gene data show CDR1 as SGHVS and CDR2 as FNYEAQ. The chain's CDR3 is CASSLGQRGGETQYF. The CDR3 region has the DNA TGTGCCAGCAGCTTAGGACAACGGGGGGGCGAGACCCAGTACTTC. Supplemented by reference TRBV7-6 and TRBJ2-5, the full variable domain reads GAGVSQSPRYKVTKRGQDVALRCDPISGHVSLYWYRQALGQGPEFLTYFNYEAQQDKSGLPNDRFSAERPEGSISTLTIQRTEQRDSAMYRCASSLGQRGGETQYFGPGTRLLVL.

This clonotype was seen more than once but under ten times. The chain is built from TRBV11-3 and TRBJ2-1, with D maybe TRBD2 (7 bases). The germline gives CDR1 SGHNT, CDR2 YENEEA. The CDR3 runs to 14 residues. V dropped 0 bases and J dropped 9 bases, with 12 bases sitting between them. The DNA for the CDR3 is TGTGCCAGCAGCTTAGATCGGGGGGACACTGAGCAGTTCTTC. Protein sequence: CASSLDRGDTEQFF.

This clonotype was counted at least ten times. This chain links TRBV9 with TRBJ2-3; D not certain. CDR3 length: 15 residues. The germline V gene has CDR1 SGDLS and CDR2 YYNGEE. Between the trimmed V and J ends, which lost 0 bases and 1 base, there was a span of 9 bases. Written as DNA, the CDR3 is TGTGCCAGCAGCGTAGAGAACGGGCGCACAGATACGCAGTATTTT. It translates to CASSVENGRTDTQYF.

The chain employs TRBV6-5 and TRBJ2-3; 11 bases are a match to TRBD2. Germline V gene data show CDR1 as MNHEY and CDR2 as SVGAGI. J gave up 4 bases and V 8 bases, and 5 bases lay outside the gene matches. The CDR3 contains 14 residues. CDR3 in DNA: TGTGCCAGCCGACTAGCGGGAAACTCAGATACGCAGTATTTT. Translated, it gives CASRLAGNSDTQYF.

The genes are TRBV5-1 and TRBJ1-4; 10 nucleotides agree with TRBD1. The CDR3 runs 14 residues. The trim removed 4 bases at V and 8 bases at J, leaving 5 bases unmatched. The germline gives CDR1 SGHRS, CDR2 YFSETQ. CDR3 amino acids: CASSRSDRGEKLFF. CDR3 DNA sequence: TGCGCCAGCAGCCGCTCGGACAGGGGGGAAAAACTGTTTTTT.

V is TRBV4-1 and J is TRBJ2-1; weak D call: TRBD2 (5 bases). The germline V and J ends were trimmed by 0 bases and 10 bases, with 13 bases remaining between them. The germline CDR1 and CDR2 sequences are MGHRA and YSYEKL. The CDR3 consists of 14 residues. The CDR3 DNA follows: TGCGCCAGCAGCCAAGATAGGACTCCGAGGGAGCAGTTCTTC. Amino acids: CASSQDRTPREQFF.

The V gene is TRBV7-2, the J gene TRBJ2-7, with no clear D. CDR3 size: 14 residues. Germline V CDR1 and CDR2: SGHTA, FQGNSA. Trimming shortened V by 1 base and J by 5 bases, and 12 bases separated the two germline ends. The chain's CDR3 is CASSLVSGLDEQYF. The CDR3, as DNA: TGTGCCAGCAGCTTAGTTAGTGGCTTGGACGAGCAGTACTTC.

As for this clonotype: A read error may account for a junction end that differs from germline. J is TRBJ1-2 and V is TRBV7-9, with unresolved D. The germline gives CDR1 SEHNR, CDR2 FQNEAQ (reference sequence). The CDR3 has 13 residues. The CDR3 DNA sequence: TGTGCAAGCAGCTTAGAAGTGCCCCGGGGCTACACCTTC. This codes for CASSLEVPRGYTF.

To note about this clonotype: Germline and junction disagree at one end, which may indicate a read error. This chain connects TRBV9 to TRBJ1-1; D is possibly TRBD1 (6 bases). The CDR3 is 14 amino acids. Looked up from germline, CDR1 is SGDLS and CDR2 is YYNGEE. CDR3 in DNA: TGTGCTAGCAGCCCATTGACAGGTAGCTCTGAAGTTTTCTTT. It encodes CASSPLTGSSEVFF.

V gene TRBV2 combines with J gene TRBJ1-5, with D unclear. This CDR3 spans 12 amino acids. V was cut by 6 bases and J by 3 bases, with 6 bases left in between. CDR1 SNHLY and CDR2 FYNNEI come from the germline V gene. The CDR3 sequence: CASRADNQPQHF. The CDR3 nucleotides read TGTGCCAGCAGGGCAGACAATCAGCCCCAGCATTTT.

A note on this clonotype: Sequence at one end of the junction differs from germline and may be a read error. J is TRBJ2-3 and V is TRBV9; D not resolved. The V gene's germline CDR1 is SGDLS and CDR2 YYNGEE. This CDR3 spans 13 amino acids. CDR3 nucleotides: TGTGCCAGCAACGTAGCTCCAAGGGATACGCAGTATTTC. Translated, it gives CASNVAPRDTQYF.

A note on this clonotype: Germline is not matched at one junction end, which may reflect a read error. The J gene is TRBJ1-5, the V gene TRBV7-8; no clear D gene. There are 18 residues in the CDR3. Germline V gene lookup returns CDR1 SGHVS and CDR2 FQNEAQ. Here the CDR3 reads CASSFRPLTVEGNQLQHF. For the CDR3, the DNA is TGTGCCAGCAGCTTCCGACCCCTGACGGTGGAGGGCAATCAGCTCCAGCATTTT.

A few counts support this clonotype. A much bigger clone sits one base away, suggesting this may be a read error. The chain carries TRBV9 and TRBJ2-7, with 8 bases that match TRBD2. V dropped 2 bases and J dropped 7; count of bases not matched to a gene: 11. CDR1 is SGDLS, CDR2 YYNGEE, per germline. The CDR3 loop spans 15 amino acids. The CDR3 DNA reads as TGTGCCAGCAGCGTTTTGGGCGGGGGGTACAATGAGCAGTACTTC. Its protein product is CASSVLGGGYNEQYF. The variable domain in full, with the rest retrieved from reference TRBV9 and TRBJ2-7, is DSGVTQTPKHLITATGQRVTLRCSPRSGDLSVYWYQQSLDQGLQFLIQYYNGEERAKGNILERFSAQQFPDLHSELNLSSLELGDSALYFCASSVLGGGYNEQYFGPGTRLTVT.

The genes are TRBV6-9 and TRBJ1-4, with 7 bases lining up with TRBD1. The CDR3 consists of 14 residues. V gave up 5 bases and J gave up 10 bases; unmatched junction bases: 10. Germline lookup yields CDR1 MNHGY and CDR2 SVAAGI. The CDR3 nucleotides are TGTGCCAGCAGTGAAGATTGGGCAGGGGGAAAACTGTTTTTT. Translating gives CASSEDWAGGKLFF.

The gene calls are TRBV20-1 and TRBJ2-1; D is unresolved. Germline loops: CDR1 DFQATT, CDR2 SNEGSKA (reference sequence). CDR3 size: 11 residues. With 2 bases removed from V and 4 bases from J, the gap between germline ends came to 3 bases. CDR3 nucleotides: TGCAGTGCTAGATGGTACAATGAGCAGTTCTTC. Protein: CSARWYNEQFF.

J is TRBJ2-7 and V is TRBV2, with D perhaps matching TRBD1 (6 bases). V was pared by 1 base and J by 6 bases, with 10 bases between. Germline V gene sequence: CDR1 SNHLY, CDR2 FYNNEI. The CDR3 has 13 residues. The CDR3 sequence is CASSEVGRGEQYF. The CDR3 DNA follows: TGTGCCAGCAGTGAAGTCGGCAGGGGCGAGCAGTACTTC.

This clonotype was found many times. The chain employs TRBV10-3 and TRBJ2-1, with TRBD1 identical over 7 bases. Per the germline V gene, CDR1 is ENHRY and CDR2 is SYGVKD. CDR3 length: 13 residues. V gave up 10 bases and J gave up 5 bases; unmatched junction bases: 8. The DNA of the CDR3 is TGTGCCAACGGACAGGAACCTAACAATGAGCAGTTCTTC. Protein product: CANGQEPNNEQFF.

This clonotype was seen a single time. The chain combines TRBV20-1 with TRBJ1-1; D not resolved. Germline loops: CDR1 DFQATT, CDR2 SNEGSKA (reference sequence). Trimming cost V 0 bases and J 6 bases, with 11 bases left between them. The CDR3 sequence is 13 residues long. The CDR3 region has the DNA TGCAGTGCTAGAGATTACAGAGGCGCTGAAGCTTTCTTT. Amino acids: CSARDYRGAEAFF.

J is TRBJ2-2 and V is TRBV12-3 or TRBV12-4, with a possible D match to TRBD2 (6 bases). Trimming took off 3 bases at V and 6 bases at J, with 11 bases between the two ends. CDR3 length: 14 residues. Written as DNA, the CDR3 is TGTGCCAGCAGTTTTTTGGGGGGTTCCGGGGAGCTGTTTTTT. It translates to CASSFLGGSGELFF.

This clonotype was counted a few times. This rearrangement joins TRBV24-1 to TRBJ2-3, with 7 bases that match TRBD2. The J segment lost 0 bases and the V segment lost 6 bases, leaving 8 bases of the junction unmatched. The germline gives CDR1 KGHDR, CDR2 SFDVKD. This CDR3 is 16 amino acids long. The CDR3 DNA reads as TGTGCCACCAGTAGGGAGGGAGTAACTAGCACAGATACGCAGTATTTT. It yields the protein CATSREGVTSTDTQYF.

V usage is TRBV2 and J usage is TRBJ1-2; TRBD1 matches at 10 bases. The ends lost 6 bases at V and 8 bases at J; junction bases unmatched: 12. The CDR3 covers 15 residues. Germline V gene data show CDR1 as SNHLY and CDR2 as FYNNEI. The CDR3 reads CASREPDRGFRGYTF. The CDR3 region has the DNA TGTGCCAGCAGGGAACCGGACAGGGGGTTTCGCGGCTACACCTTC.

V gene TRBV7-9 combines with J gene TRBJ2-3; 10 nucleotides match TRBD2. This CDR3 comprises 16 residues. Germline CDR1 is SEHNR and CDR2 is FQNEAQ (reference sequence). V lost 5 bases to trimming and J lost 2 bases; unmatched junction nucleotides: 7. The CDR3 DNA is TGTGCCAGCAGCGACAGGACTAGCGGTTACACAGATACGCAGTATTTT. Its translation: CASSDRTSGYTDTQYF. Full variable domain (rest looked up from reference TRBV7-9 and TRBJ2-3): DTGVSQNPRHKITKRGQNVTFRCDPISEHNRLYWYRQTLGQGPEFLTYFQNEAQLEKSRLLSDRFSAERPKGSFSTLEIQRTEQGDSAMYLCASSDRTSGYTDTQYFGPGTRLTVL.

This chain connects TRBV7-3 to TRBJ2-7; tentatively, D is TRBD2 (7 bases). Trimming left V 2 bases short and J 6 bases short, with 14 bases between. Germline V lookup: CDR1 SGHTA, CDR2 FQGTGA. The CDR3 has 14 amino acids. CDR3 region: CASSLRGQRGEQYF. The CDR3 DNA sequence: TGTGCCAGCAGCTTACGAGGACAGCGGGGCGAGCAGTACTTC.